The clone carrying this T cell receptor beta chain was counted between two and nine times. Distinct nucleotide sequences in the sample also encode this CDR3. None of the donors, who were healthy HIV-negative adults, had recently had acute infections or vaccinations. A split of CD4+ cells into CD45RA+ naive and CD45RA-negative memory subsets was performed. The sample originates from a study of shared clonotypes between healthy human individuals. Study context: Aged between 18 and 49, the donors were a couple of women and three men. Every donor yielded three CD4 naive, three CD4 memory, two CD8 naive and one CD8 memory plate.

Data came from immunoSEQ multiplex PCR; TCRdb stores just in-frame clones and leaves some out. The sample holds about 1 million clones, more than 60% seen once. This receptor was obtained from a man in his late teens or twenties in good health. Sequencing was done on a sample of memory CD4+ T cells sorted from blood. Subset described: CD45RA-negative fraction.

The CDR3: CASSLRGGETQYF. CDR3 DNA: TGTGCCAGCAGCTTACGTGGGGGTGAGACCCAGTACTTC. This chain uses TRBV5-4 with TRBJ2-5; possibly TRBD1 or TRBD2 for D (5 bases each). This CDR3 comprises 13 residues. V was shortened by 2 bases and J by 5 bases, with 10 bases between the two germline ends. Germline CDR1 reads SGHNT; CDR2 reads YYREEE (reference sequence).